This T cell receptor (beta chain) was sequenced for a study of beta chain features in type 1 diabetes. As concerns this clone: The antigen remains unidentified.

Study observations and caveats: Type 1 diabetes patients had moderately but significantly shorter TCRB CDR3s in all four CD4+ subsets.

Expressed TCRB transcripts got sequenced, as all isolated RNA was reverse transcribed. TCRdb's table, derived via immunoSEQ multiplex PCR, lists solely in-frame clones and lacks some. The table includes around 690,000 clones, about an eighth detected once. The receptor comes from a man aged 25 to 40 with type 1 diabetes. The sequencing sample was made of naive CD4+ T cells from blood.

The CDR3 is CASTTGTEVIYGYTF. CDR3 bases: TGTGCCAGCACCACCGGGACAGAGGTAATCTATGGCTACACCTTC. The chain employs TRBV6-6 and TRBJ1-2; 7 positions match TRBD1. Germline CDR1 and CDR2: MNHNY and SVGAGI (reference sequence). V dropped 7 bases and J dropped 4; count of bases not matched to a gene: 12. The CDR3 loop spans 15 amino acids.